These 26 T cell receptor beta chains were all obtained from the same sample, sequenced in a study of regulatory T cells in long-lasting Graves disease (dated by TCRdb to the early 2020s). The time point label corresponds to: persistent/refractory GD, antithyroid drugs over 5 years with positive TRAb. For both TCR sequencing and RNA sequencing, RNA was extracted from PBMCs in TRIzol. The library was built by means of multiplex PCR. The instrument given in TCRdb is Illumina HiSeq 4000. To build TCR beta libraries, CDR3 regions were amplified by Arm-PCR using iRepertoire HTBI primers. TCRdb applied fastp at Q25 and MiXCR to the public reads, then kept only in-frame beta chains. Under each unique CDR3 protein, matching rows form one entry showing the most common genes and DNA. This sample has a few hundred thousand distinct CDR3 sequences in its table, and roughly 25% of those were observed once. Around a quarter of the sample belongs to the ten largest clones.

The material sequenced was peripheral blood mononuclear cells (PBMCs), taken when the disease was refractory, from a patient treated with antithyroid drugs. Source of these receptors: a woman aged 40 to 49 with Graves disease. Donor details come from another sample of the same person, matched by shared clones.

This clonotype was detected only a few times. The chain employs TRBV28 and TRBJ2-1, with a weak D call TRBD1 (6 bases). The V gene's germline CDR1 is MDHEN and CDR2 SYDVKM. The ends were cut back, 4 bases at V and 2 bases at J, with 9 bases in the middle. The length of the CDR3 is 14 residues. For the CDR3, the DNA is TGTGCCAGCAGTTCAGGGGCCCCCTACAATGAGCAGTTCTTC. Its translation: CASSSGAPYNEQFF.

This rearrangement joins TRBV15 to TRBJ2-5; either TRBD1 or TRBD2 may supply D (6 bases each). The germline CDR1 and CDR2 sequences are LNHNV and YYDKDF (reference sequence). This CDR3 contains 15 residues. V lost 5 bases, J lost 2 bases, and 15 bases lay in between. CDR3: CATSGLKQGQETQYF. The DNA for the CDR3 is TGTGCCACCAGCGGACTAAAACAGGGACAAGAGACCCAGTACTTC.

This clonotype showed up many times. CDR3 in DNA: TGTGCCAGCAGTCGCTCCCGGACGGCGAACACTGAAGCTTTCTTT. Protein sequence: CASSRSRTANTEAFF. The chain employs TRBV27 and TRBJ1-1; unclear D gene. Trimming pared 5 bases from V and 1 base from J, leaving 14 bases between. CDR1 and CDR2 from the germline V gene are MNHEY and SMNVEV (reference sequence). The CDR3 is 15 residues long.

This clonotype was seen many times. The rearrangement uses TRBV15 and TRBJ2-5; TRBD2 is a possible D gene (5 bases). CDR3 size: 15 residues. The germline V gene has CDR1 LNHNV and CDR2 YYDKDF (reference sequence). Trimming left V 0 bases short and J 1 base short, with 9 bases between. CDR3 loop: CATSRDQDSQETQYF. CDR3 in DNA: TGTGCCACCAGCAGAGATCAGGACTCCCAAGAGACCCAGTACTTC.

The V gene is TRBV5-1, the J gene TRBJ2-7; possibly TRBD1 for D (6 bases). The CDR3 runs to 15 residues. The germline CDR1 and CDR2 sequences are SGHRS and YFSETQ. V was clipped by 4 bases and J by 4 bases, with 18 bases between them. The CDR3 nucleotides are TGCGCCAGCAGCATCCAGCCGGGACACCATTACGAGCAGTACTTC. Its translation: CASSIQPGHHYEQYF.

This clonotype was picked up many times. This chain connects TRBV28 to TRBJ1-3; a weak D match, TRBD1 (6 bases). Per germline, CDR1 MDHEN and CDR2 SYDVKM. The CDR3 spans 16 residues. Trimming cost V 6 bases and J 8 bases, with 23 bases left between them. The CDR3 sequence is CASSTSRRGRGDTIYF. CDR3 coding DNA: TGTGCCAGCAGCACTTCCCGCAGGGGTCGCGGAGACACCATATATTTT.

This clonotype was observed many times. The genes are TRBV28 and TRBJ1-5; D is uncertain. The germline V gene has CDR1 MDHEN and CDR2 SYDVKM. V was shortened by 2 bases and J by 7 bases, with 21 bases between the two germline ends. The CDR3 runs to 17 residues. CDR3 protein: CASSLSTGPPVTQPQHF. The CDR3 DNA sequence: TGTGCCAGCAGTTTAAGCACGGGCCCCCCTGTCACCCAGCCCCAGCATTTT.

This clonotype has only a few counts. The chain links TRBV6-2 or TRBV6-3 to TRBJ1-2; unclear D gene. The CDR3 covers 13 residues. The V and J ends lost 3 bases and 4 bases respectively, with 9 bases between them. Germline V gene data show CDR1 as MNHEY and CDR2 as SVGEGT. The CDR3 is CASSYSASYGYTF. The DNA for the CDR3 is TGTGCCAGCAGTTATTCTGCGAGCTATGGCTACACCTTC.

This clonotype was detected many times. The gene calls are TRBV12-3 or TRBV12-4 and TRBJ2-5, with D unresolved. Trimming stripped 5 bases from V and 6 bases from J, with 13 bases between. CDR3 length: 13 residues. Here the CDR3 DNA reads TGTGCCAGCAGTCTAGGCCCTGGCCAGACCCAGTACTTC. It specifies CASSLGPGQTQYF.

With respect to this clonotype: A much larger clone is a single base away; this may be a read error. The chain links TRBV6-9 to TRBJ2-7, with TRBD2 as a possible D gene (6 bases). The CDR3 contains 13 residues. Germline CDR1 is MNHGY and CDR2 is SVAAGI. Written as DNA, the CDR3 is TGTGCCAGCAGTTCCCTCGGGAGATACGGGCAGTACTTC. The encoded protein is CASSSLGRYGQYF.

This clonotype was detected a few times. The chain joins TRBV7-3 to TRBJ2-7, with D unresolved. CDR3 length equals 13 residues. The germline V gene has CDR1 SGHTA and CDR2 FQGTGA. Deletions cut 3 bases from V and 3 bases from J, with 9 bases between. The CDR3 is CASSLVKDYEQYF. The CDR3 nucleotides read TGTGCCAGCAGCTTGGTAAAAGACTACGAGCAGTACTTC. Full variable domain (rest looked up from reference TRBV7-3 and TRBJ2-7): GAGVSQTPSNKVTEKGKYVELRCDPISGHTALYWYRQSLGQGPEFLIYFQGTGAADDSGLPNDRFFAVRPEGSVSTLKIQRTERGDSAVYLCASSLVKDYEQYFGPGTRLTVT.

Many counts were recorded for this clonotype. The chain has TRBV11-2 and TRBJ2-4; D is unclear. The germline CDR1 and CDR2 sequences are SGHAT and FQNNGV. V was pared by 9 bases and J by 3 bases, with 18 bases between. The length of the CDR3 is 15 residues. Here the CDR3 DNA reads TGTGCCAGTGGTAATAGACCTTTTGGCAAAAACATTCAGTACTTC. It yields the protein CASGNRPFGKNIQYF.

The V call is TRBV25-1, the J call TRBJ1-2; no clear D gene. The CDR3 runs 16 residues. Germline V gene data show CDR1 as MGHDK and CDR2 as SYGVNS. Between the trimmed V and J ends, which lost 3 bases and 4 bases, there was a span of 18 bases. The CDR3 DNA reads TGTGCCAGCAGTGATAGTGGTAGGGTGGGCGGCTATGGCTACACCTTC. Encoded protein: CASSDSGRVGGYGYTF.

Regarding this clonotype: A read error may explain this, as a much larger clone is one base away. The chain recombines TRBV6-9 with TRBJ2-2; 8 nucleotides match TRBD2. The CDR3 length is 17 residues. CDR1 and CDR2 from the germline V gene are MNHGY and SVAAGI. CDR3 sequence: CDSSYSSSGSHPGELFF. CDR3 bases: TGTGACAGCAGTTACTCTTCCAGCGGGAGCCACCCCGGGGAGCTGTTTTTT.

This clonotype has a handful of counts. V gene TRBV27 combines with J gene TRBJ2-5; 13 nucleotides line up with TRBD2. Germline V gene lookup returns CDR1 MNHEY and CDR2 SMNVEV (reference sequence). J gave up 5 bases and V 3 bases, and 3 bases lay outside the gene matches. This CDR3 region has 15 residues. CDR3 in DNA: TGTGCCAGCAGTTTTGGGACTAGCGGGACTGAGACCCAGTACTTC. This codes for CASSFGTSGTETQYF.

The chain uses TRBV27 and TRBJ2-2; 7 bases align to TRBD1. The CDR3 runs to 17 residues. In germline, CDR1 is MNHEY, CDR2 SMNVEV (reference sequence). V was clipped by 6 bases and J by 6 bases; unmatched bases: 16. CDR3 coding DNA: TGTGCCAGCAGGCCCGACGTTATAGGGCAGGGGGCCGGGGAGCTGTTTTTT. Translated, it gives CASRPDVIGQGAGELFF.

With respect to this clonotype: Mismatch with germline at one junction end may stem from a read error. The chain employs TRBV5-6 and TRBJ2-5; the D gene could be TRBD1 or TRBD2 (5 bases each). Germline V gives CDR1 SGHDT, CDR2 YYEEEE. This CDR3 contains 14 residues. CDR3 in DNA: TGTACCAGCAGCTCAGGATGGGGGACCGAGACCCAGTACTTC. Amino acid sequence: CTSSSGWGTETQYF.

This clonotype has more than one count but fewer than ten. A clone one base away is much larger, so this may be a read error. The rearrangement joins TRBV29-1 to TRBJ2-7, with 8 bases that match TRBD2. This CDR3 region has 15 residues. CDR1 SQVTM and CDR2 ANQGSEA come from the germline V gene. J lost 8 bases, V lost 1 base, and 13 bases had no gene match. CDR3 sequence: CSVEGLASGPYKQYF. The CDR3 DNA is TGCAGCGTTGAAGGGTTGGCTAGCGGGCCGTACAAGCAGTACTTC.

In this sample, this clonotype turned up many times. The CDR3 coding sequence is TGTGCCAGCAGCCCTCCGAAGGGTAGCTCCTACGAGCAGTACTTC. Protein: CASSPPKGSSYEQYF. V gene TRBV12-3 or TRBV12-4 combines with J gene TRBJ2-7; D remains unclear. Trimming cost V 6 bases and J 0 bases, with 15 bases left between them. The CDR3 consists of 15 residues.

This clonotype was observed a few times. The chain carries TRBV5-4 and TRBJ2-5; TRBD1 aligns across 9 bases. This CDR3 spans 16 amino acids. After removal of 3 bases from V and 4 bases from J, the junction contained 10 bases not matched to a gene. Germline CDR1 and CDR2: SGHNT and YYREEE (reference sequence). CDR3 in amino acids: CASSSSWTGVIETQYF. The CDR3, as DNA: TGTGCCAGCAGCTCGAGCTGGACAGGGGTTATAGAGACCCAGTACTTC.

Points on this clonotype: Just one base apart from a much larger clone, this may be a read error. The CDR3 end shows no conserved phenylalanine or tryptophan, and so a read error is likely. The CDR3 protein is CASRSIASNTEAFL. The CDR3 nucleotides are TGCGCCAGCAGGTCGATCGCATCGAACACTGAAGCTTTCTTG. The V and J genes are TRBV5-1 and TRBJ1-1; D is undetermined. This CDR3 region has 14 residues. Trimming took 5 bases from V and 1 from J, leaving 12 bases between them. The germline gives CDR1 SGHRS, CDR2 YFSETQ.

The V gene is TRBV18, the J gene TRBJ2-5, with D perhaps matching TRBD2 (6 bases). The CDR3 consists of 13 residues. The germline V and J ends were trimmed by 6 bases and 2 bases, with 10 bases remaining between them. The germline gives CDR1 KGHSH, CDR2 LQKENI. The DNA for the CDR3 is TGTGCCAGCTCCGATGGGACTCAAGAGACCCAGTACTTC. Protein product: CASSDGTQETQYF.

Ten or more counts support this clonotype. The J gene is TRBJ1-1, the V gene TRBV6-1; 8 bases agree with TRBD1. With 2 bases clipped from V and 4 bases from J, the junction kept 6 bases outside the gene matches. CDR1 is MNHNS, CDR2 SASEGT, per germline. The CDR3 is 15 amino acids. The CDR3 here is CASSERTGPSTEAFF. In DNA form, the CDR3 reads TGTGCCAGCAGTGAAAGGACAGGGCCAAGCACTGAAGCTTTCTTT.

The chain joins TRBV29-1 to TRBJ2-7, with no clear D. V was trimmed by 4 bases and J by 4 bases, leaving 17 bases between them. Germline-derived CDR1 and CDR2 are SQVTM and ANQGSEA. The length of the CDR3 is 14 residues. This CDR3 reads CSVVRRSYPYEQYF. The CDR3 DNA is TGCAGCGTTGTTCGCAGGAGTTATCCTTACGAGCAGTACTTC.

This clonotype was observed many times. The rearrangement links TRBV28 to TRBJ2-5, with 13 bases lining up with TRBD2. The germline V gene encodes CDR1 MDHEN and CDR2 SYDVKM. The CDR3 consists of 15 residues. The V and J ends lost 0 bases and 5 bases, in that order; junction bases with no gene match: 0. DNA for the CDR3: TGTGCCAGCAGTTTATGGACTAGCGGGGGGGAGACCCAGTACTTC. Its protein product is CASSLWTSGGETQYF. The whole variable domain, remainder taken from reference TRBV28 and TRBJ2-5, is DVKVTQSSRYLVKRTGEKVFLECVQDMDHENMFWYRQDPGLGLRLIYFSYDVKMKEKGDIPEGYSVSREKKERFSLILESASTNQTSMYLCASSLWTSGGETQYFGPGTRLLVL.

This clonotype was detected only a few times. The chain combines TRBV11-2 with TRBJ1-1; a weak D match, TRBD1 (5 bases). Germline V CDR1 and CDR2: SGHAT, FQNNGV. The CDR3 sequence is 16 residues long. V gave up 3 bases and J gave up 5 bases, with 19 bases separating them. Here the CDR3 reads CASSFPGPGTATEAFF. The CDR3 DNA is TGTGCCAGCAGCTTTCCGGGTCCCGGGACGGCGACTGAAGCTTTCTTT.